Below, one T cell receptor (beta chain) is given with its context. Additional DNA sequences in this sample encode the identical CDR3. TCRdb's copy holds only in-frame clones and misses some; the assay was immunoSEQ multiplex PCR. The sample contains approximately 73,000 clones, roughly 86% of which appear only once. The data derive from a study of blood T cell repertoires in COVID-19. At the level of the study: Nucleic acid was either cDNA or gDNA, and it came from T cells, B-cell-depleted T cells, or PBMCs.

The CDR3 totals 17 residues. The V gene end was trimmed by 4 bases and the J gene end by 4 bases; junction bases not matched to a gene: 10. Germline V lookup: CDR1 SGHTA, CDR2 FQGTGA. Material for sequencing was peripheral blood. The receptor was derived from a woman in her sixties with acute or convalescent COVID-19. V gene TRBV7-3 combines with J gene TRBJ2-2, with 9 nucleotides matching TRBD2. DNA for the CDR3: TGTGCCAGCAGCTCACTCGCGGGGGGGCCTGTCACCGGGGAGCTGTTTTTT. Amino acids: CASSSLAGGPVTGELFF.